A selection of T cell receptor beta chains follows, all from one sample in a study of beta chain bispecific antibodies for T cell cancers. Their specific antigens are unknown. TCRdb independently ran MiXCR on the 5' RACE reads; one entry per CDR3 protein. Of roughly 15,000 distinct CDR3 sequences detected, approximately 2.2% appear once; the ten largest clones hold 6.9%. The specimen sequenced was healthy donor T cells cultured with leukemia cells. These receptors were taken from a human donor in good health. Some clones in this sample may be carry-over from other donors' samples. Both conserved end residues are part of each CDR3. Each record gives: V gene, clone size, CDR3 length, J gene, D gene, CDR3 protein, CDR3 DNA. A D gene is named only where the DNA matches it firmly. Size is omitted from some rows. Given values are once, few, many or a class for expanded clones.

v_gene: TRBV7-9; abundance: many; len: 14; j_gene: TRBJ1-5; d_gene: .; CDR3aa: CASSRTGAGQPQHF; CDR3nt: TGTGCCAGCAGTCGAACTGGGGCGGGTCAGCCCCAGCATTTT
v_gene: TRBV5-1; abundance: .; len: 17; j_gene: TRBJ2-7; d_gene: TRBD1; CDR3aa: CASSVGTGRLARDEQYF; CDR3nt: TGCGCCAGCAGTGTTGGGACAGGGCGGTTGGCGAGGGACGAGCAGTACTTC
v_gene: TRBV20-1; abundance: many; len: 17; j_gene: TRBJ2-1; d_gene: TRBD2; CDR3aa: CSASSRWSGGLNNEQFF; CDR3nt: TGCAGTGCTAGCTCCCGTTGGAGCGGGGGCCTAAACAATGAGCAGTTCTTC
v_gene: TRBV20-1; abundance: many; len: 15; j_gene: TRBJ1-1; d_gene: TRBD1; CDR3aa: CSATREGALGTEAFF; CDR3nt: TGCAGTGCTACACGAGAGGGGGCCCTAGGAACTGAAGCTTTCTTT
v_gene: TRBV5-1; abundance: medium-sized; len: 17; j_gene: TRBJ1-5; d_gene: TRBD1; CDR3aa: CASSPGQGAGSNQPQHF; CDR3nt: TGCGCCAGCAGCCCCGGACAGGGGGCCGGAAGCAATCAGCCCCAGCATTTT
v_gene: TRBV7-9; abundance: many; len: 12; j_gene: TRBJ1-6; d_gene: .; CDR3aa: CASSLGTAPLHF; CDR3nt: TGTGCCAGCAGCTTAGGGACAGCACCCCTCCACTTT
v_gene: TRBV6-1; abundance: many; len: 13; j_gene: TRBJ1-1; d_gene: .; CDR3aa: CASKGVGNTEAFF; CDR3nt: TGTGCCAGCAAGGGGGTAGGCAACACTGAAGCTTTCTTT
v_gene: TRBV5-4; abundance: .; len: 14; j_gene: TRBJ2-5; d_gene: TRBD1; CDR3aa: CASSGGQGSETQYF; CDR3nt: TGTGCCAGCAGCGGGGGACAGGGTTCAGAGACCCAGTACTTC
v_gene: TRBV19; abundance: many; len: 13; j_gene: TRBJ1-1; d_gene: .; CDR3aa: CASSINFGSEAFF; CDR3nt: TGTGCCAGTAGTATCAACTTCGGCTCTGAAGCTTTCTTT
v_gene: TRBV20-1; abundance: many; len: 17; j_gene: TRBJ1-2; d_gene: TRBD1; CDR3aa: CSARDLTGGIRTWGYTF; CDR3nt: TGCAGTGCTAGAGATCTAACAGGGGGTATTAGGACGTGGGGCTACACCTTC
v_gene: TRBV19; abundance: many; len: 15; j_gene: TRBJ2-1; d_gene: TRBD2; CDR3aa: CASSISGGAYNEQFF; CDR3nt: TGTGCCAGTAGTATAAGCGGGGGAGCCTACAATGAGCAGTTCTTC
v_gene: TRBV7-9; abundance: .; len: 13; j_gene: TRBJ2-7; d_gene: .; CDR3aa: CASSDKEFYEQYF; CDR3nt: TGTGCCAGCAGCGACAAGGAGTTTTACGAGCAGTACTTC
v_gene: TRBV2; abundance: many; len: 18; j_gene: TRBJ2-5; d_gene: .; CDR3aa: CANTLNAEAREAAETQYF; CDR3nt: TGTGCCAATACCTTAAATGCGGAGGCCAGGGAGGCCGCAGAGACCCAGTACTTC
v_gene: TRBV5-1; abundance: many; len: 15; j_gene: TRBJ2-3; d_gene: TRBD1; CDR3aa: CASSLWTGGFDTQYF; CDR3nt: TGCGCCAGCAGCTTGTGGACAGGGGGTTTCGATACGCAGTATTTT
v_gene: TRBV5-6; abundance: many; len: 13; j_gene: TRBJ1-1; d_gene: .; CDR3aa: CASSLGVLTEAFF; CDR3nt: TGTGCCAGCAGCTTGGGGGTCCTCACTGAAGCTTTCTTT
v_gene: TRBV10-3; abundance: many; len: 16; j_gene: TRBJ2-7; d_gene: .; CDR3aa: CAISEESIRGAHEQYF; CDR3nt: TGTGCCATCAGTGAGGAAAGTATTCGGGGGGCCCACGAGCAGTACTTC
v_gene: TRBV20-1; abundance: many; len: 13; j_gene: TRBJ2-7; d_gene: TRBD2; CDR3aa: CSPTSGGTYEQYF; CDR3nt: TGCAGTCCAACTAGCGGGGGGACCTACGAGCAGTACTTC
v_gene: TRBV2; abundance: many; len: 16; j_gene: TRBJ1-2; d_gene: .; CDR3aa: CASRIRDEPTNYGYTF; CDR3nt: TGTGCCAGCAGAATACGGGACGAACCAACTAACTATGGCTACACCTTC
v_gene: TRBV18; abundance: many; len: 13; j_gene: TRBJ2-7; d_gene: .; CDR3aa: CASSDTSSYEQYF; CDR3nt: TGTGCCAGCTCAGACACGAGCTCCTACGAGCAGTACTTC
v_gene: TRBV13; abundance: medium-sized; len: 16; j_gene: TRBJ2-7; d_gene: TRBD1; CDR3aa: CASSTMTGTDTYEQYF; CDR3nt: TGTGCCAGCAGCACGATGACCGGGACAGATACCTACGAGCAGTACTTC